This is a list of T cell receptor beta chains from one sample in a study of cytomegalovirus exposure and HLA in healthy donors. Here immunoSEQ multiplex PCR was the method, and the copy in TCRdb shows in-frame clones only, minus some. The data show roughly 70,000 clones, with roughly 95% seen just once and more than 4% held by the top ten. The sequenced sample was PBMCs. These receptors came from a woman aged 18 to 35 in good health and CMV-seropositive. Each CDR3 is given with its conserved first and last residue. D genes are given only for firm matches. Not every row has a clone size; where given, it reads once, few, many or a size class.

V	J	size	D	DNA	CDR3
TRBV30	TRBJ1-1	NA	TRBD1	TGTGCCTGGTCGACAGGGATGAACACTGAAGCTTTCTTT	CAWSTGMNTEAFF
TRBV11-2	TRBJ2-7	NA	TRBD2	TGTGCCAGCAGCTTAGGTATCACTAGCGGTTACGAGCAGTACTTC	CASSLGITSGYEQYF
TRBV28	TRBJ2-3	NA	TRBD1	TGTGCCAGCAGTTTTAGGGACAGTAGCACAGATACGCAGTATTTT	CASSFRDSSTDTQYF
TRBV11-2	TRBJ2-7	NA	TRBD2	TGTGCCAGCAGCTCCCGACTAGCGGGAGGGCCTTACCACGAGCAGTACTTC	CASSSRLAGGPYHEQYF
TRBV12-5	TRBJ2-7	NA	NA	TGTGCTAGTGGGTTCGGCTACGAGCAGTACTTC	CASGFGYEQYF
TRBV28	TRBJ2-7	NA	TRBD1	TGTGCCAGCAGTCCCACACGGGACAGCTACGAGCAGTACTTC	CASSPTRDSYEQYF
TRBV11-2	TRBJ2-3	NA	TRBD2	TGTGCCAGCAGCTCGGGACTAGCCCCTAGCACAGATACGCAGTATTTT	CASSSGLAPSTDTQYF
TRBV2	TRBJ2-6	NA	TRBD2	TGTGCCAGCAAGCGGGGCTCTGGGGCCAACGTCCTGACTTTC	CASKRGSGANVLTF
TRBV28	TRBJ2-7	once	NA	TGTGCCAGCAGTCCCCCGGGGGCCTACGAGCAGTACTTC	CASSPPGAYEQYF
TRBV21-1	TRBJ1-1	NA	NA	TGTGCCAGCAGCAAATCCAGGGATTGCGGGAGCACTGAAGCTTTCTTT	CASSKSRDCGSTEAFF
TRBV29-1	TRBJ2-3	NA	TRBD1	TGCAGCGTTGGGGACAGGGTAGGGTTAGATACGCAGTATTTT	CSVGDRVGLDTQYF
TRBV5-1	TRBJ2-3	NA	TRBD2	TGCGCCAGCAGCTACGGGACTAGCGGGAGGGCGAGAGATACGCAGTATTTT	CASSYGTSGRARDTQYF
TRBV28	TRBJ2-2	NA	NA	TGTGCCAGCAGTTTAGAGAGGGAAGCCGGGGAGCTGTTTTTT	CASSLEREAGELFF
TRBV18	TRBJ1-1	NA	NA	TGTGCCAGCTCACCCACCCAGGGGAACACTGAAGCTTTCTTT	CASSPTQGNTEAFF
TRBV18	TRBJ1-1	NA	TRBD1	TGTGCCAGCTCACCAAGGACAGGGGGTACAATGAACACTGAAGCTTTCTTT	CASSPRTGGTMNTEAFF
TRBV25-1	TRBJ1-4	few	NA	TGTGCCAGCAGTGGATTATATGGACAGCTTAATGAAAAACTGTTTTTT	CASSGLYGQLNEKLFF
TRBV7-9	TRBJ2-7	NA	TRBD1	TGTGCCAGCAGCTTAGTGGCAGGGGGCGGCTACGAGCAGTACTTC	CASSLVAGGGYEQYF
TRBV9	TRBJ2-1	NA	TRBD1	TGTGCCAGCAGCGCAGACAGGGGATTGTACAATGAGCAGTTCTTC	CASSADRGLYNEQFF
TRBV7-9	TRBJ2-2	NA	TRBD2	TGTGCCAAAGGATTGCGGGAGTACCCCGGGGAGCTGTTTTTT	CAKGLREYPGELFF
TRBV7-9	TRBJ1-3	NA	NA	TGTGCCAGCAGCTTTCTGCAGTCTGGAAACACCATATATTTT	CASSFLQSGNTIYF
TRBV5-4	TRBJ2-1	NA	NA	TGTGCCAGCAGCGATAAACGGACTGGCCCCAATGAGCAGTTCTTC	CASSDKRTGPNEQFF
TRBV4-1	TRBJ2-2	once	TRBD1	TGCGCCAGCAGCCAAACCTCGGACAGGGGGCGCACCGGGGAGCTGTTTTTT	CASSQTSDRGRTGELFF
TRBV5-1	TRBJ2-1	NA	TRBD2	TGCGCCAGCAGCTTCCGGACTAGCGGGATGGGTGAGCAGTTCTTC	CASSFRTSGMGEQFF
TRBV13	TRBJ1-2	once	NA	TGTGCCAGCAGCTTAACTGGTCACTATGGCTACACCTTC	CASSLTGHYGYTF
TRBV2	TRBJ2-1	NA	TRBD2	TGTGCCAGCAGCGCCCGGGCGGGAGGAGATAGCGATGAGCAGTTCTTC	CASSARAGGDSDEQFF
TRBV4-1	TRBJ2-3	NA	TRBD2	TGCGCCAGCAGACAGTTAGCGGGAGGGAGCACAGATACGCAGTATTTT	CASRQLAGGSTDTQYF
TRBV4-2	TRBJ1-3	NA	NA	TGTGCCAGCAGCCAAGTGGCCAGGGAAGCTGGAAACACCATATATTTT	CASSQVAREAGNTIYF
TRBV25-1	TRBJ2-7	NA	TRBD2	TGTGCCAGCAGACCCAGCGGGAGGGCCGGATACGAGCAGTACTTC	CASRPSGRAGYEQYF
TRBV15	TRBJ2-1	NA	NA	TGTGCCACCAGCAGAAATTTCGGGGTTTTGAATGAGCAGTTCTTC	CATSRNFGVLNEQFF
TRBV10-3	TRBJ2-5	NA	NA	TGTGCCATCACGGGGTACCAAGAGACCCAGTACTTC	CAITGYQETQYF
TRBV1	TRBJ2-7	NA	NA	TGCACCAGCAGAACTAGCGGGAGGTACGAGCAGTACTTC	CTSRTSGRYEQYF
TRBV27	TRBJ2-7	NA	TRBD1	TGTGCCAGCAGTTCCGGGGCCACAGGGGACTACGAGCAGTACTTC	CASSSGATGDYEQYF